A selection of T cell receptor beta chains follows, all from one sample in a study of blood T cell repertoires in COVID-19. Sequenced by immunoSEQ multiplex PCR; TCRdb stores in-frame clones only, minus some. The sample carries roughly 13,000 clones, 73% recorded once. The sample taken for sequencing was peripheral blood. The receptors come from a man aged 65 to 79 with acute or convalescent COVID-19. Each CDR3 is given with its conserved first and last residue. Each record gives: J gene, clone size, D gene, CDR3 length, V gene, CDR3 DNA, CDR3 protein. A D gene is named only where the DNA matches it firmly. A row's size may be missing; if present it is once, few, many or a size class.

j_gene: TRBJ2-1; abundance: .; d_gene: TRBD2; len: 14; v_gene: TRBV29-1; CDR3nt: TGCAGCGTTAAGGGGACTAGCGGGACCAATGAGCAGTTCTTC; CDR3aa: CSVKGTSGTNEQFF
j_gene: TRBJ2-5; abundance: .; d_gene: .; len: 14; v_gene: TRBV7-9; CDR3nt: TGTGCCAGCAGTTTAAGCCAAACCCAAGAGACCCAGTACTTC; CDR3aa: CASSLSQTQETQYF
j_gene: TRBJ2-3; abundance: .; d_gene: .; len: 12; v_gene: TRBV5-6; CDR3nt: TGTGCCAGCAGGGCCGGGGCAGATACGCAGTATTTT; CDR3aa: CASRAGADTQYF
j_gene: TRBJ2-7; abundance: few; d_gene: .; len: 13; v_gene: TRBV6-2/TRBV6-3; CDR3nt: TGTGCCAGCAGCCCTGACTGGGGAGGCGGGCAGTACTTC; CDR3aa: CASSPDWGGGQYF
j_gene: TRBJ1-5; abundance: .; d_gene: TRBD1; len: 14; v_gene: TRBV2; CDR3nt: TGTGCCAGTGCAGGGGGCTCTTCCAATCAGCCCCAGCATTTT; CDR3aa: CASAGGSSNQPQHF
j_gene: TRBJ2-3; abundance: .; d_gene: .; len: 15; v_gene: TRBV5-4; CDR3nt: TGTGCCAGCAGCTCCGACGGGTCTAGCACAGATACGCAGTATTTT; CDR3aa: CASSSDGSSTDTQYF
j_gene: TRBJ2-1; abundance: .; d_gene: TRBD2; len: 17; v_gene: TRBV29-1; CDR3nt: TGCAGCGCTGTGACTAGCGGCAAGTTAAGCTCCTACAATGAGCAGTTCTTC; CDR3aa: CSAVTSGKLSSYNEQFF
j_gene: TRBJ1-2; abundance: .; d_gene: .; len: 14; v_gene: TRBV2; CDR3nt: TGTGCCAGCAGTGAATCTGGAGTCGGGTATGGCTACACCTTC; CDR3aa: CASSESGVGYGYTF
j_gene: TRBJ2-3; abundance: few; d_gene: .; len: 15; v_gene: TRBV6-5; CDR3nt: TGTGCCAGCACCGAGGGAGGACATAGCACAGATACGCAGTATTTT; CDR3aa: CASTEGGHSTDTQYF
j_gene: TRBJ2-7; abundance: .; d_gene: TRBD1; len: 15; v_gene: TRBV7-2; CDR3nt: TGTGCCAGCAGCTTACGAGGGGGCACATACTACGAGCAGTACTTC; CDR3aa: CASSLRGGTYYEQYF
j_gene: TRBJ2-1; abundance: .; d_gene: .; len: 16; v_gene: TRBV2; CDR3nt: TGTGCCAGCAGTGAGTTTAGTCGTATGACCTACAATGAGCAGTTCTTC; CDR3aa: CASSEFSRMTYNEQFF
j_gene: TRBJ2-3; abundance: .; d_gene: TRBD1; len: 15; v_gene: TRBV7-9; CDR3nt: TGTGCCAGCAGCTCACAGGGGAGAGGCACAGATACGCAGTATTTT; CDR3aa: CASSSQGRGTDTQYF
j_gene: TRBJ1-5; abundance: few; d_gene: .; len: 15; v_gene: TRBV2; CDR3nt: TGTGCCAGCAGACAACAGGGCACGGGCAATCAGCCCCAGCATTTT; CDR3aa: CASRQQGTGNQPQHF
j_gene: TRBJ2-1; abundance: .; d_gene: .; len: 16; v_gene: TRBV21-1; CDR3nt: TGTGCCAGCAGCGAACGTACTAGCGGTTCCTACAATGAGCAGTTCTTC; CDR3aa: CASSERTSGSYNEQFF
j_gene: TRBJ2-7; abundance: once; d_gene: TRBD2; len: 15; v_gene: TRBV18; CDR3nt: TGTGCCAGCTCACCGGTCGCGGGAGGCTCCTACGAGCAGTACTTC; CDR3aa: CASSPVAGGSYEQYF
j_gene: TRBJ1-1; abundance: .; d_gene: .; len: 11; v_gene: TRBV5-6; CDR3nt: TGTGCCAGCAGTAGTGACACTGAAGCTTTCTTT; CDR3aa: CASSSDTEAFF
j_gene: TRBJ2-2; abundance: .; d_gene: TRBD1; len: 15; v_gene: TRBV7-9; CDR3nt: TGTGCCAGCAGCAACGGACAGGGAGGAGCCGGGGAGCTGTTTTTT; CDR3aa: CASSNGQGGAGELFF
j_gene: TRBJ1-2; abundance: few; d_gene: TRBD1; len: 13; v_gene: TRBV29-1; CDR3nt: TGCAGCGTTACCCCCGCAGGGGGCCCTGGCTACACCTTC; CDR3aa: CSVTPAGGPGYTF
j_gene: TRBJ1-5; abundance: .; d_gene: .; len: 13; v_gene: TRBV30; CDR3nt: TGTGCCTCCTCAGTAGGAGGTGAATGGCCCCAGCATTTT; CDR3aa: CASSVGGEWPQHF
j_gene: TRBJ2-1; abundance: .; d_gene: .; len: 12; v_gene: TRBV19; CDR3nt: TGTGCCAGTAGTATGGAGTTGGGTGAGCAGTTCTTC; CDR3aa: CASSMELGEQFF
j_gene: TRBJ1-1; abundance: .; d_gene: .; len: 16; v_gene: TRBV5-4; CDR3nt: TGTGCCAGCAGCTTGGCCTCGGGAACCCCGAACACTGAAGCTTTCTTT; CDR3aa: CASSLASGTPNTEAFF
j_gene: TRBJ1-2; abundance: medium-sized; d_gene: .; len: 16; v_gene: TRBV2; CDR3nt: TGTGCCACCCCTCGCGGGGTCAGCGGCGTTGAGAGTGGCTACACCTTC; CDR3aa: CATPRGVSGVESGYTF
j_gene: TRBJ2-2; abundance: .; d_gene: .; len: 17; v_gene: TRBV27; CDR3nt: TGTGCCAGCGCGTCGGAGCTTAGGACAGCGAACACCGGGGAGCTGTTTTTT; CDR3aa: CASASELRTANTGELFF
j_gene: TRBJ2-3; abundance: .; d_gene: .; len: 16; v_gene: TRBV7-2; CDR3nt: TGTGCCAGCAGCCCTGGTAGTTCAGGGTGGACAGATACGCAGTATTTT; CDR3aa: CASSPGSSGWTDTQYF
j_gene: TRBJ2-3; abundance: few; d_gene: TRBD2; len: 17; v_gene: TRBV7-2; CDR3nt: TGTGCCAGCAGCTTCAATAGGACTAGCGGGAGGCCCGATACGCAGTATTTT; CDR3aa: CASSFNRTSGRPDTQYF
j_gene: TRBJ1-4; abundance: .; d_gene: .; len: 15; v_gene: TRBV15; CDR3nt: TGTGCCACCAGCAGAGCCGGGGGGACTAATGAAAAACTGTTTTTT; CDR3aa: CATSRAGGTNEKLFF
j_gene: TRBJ2-7; abundance: .; d_gene: TRBD1; len: 16; v_gene: TRBV27; CDR3nt: TGTGCCAGCAGTTTTCTCGCGGGACAGGGGGCCCACGAGCAGTACTTC; CDR3aa: CASSFLAGQGAHEQYF
j_gene: TRBJ1-1; abundance: .; d_gene: TRBD1; len: 14; v_gene: TRBV18; CDR3nt: TGTGCCAGCTCACTAAGACAGGGAGGCACTGAAGCTTTCTTT; CDR3aa: CASSLRQGGTEAFF
j_gene: TRBJ1-3; abundance: once; d_gene: .; len: 16; v_gene: TRBV30; CDR3nt: TGTGCCTGGAGTGGGCAGGCCGAGGGCTCTGGAAACACCATATATTTT; CDR3aa: CAWSGQAEGSGNTIYF
j_gene: TRBJ2-7; abundance: .; d_gene: .; len: 13; v_gene: TRBV11-2; CDR3nt: TGTGCCAGCAGCCGAGGACAGCCCTACGAGCAGTACTTC; CDR3aa: CASSRGQPYEQYF
j_gene: TRBJ2-7; abundance: once; d_gene: TRBD1; len: 16; v_gene: TRBV11-3; CDR3nt: TGTGCCAGCAGCTTGGGGGGTTCAGGGGGCGGCGACGAGCAGTACTTC; CDR3aa: CASSLGGSGGGDEQYF
j_gene: TRBJ1-2; abundance: once; d_gene: TRBD1; len: 13; v_gene: TRBV5-1; CDR3nt: TGCGCCAGCAGCTGGGGACAGGGATCGGGCTACACCTTC; CDR3aa: CASSWGQGSGYTF
j_gene: TRBJ1-5; abundance: .; d_gene: .; len: 11; v_gene: TRBV30; CDR3nt: TGTGCCTGGAGTGTATCTGGACTCCAGCATTTT; CDR3aa: CAWSVSGLQHF
j_gene: TRBJ2-7; abundance: medium-sized; d_gene: TRBD1; len: 14; v_gene: TRBV6-5; CDR3nt: TGTGCCAGCAGCCCCGGGACAGGGAACTACGAGCAGTACTTC; CDR3aa: CASSPGTGNYEQYF
j_gene: TRBJ2-3; abundance: .; d_gene: .; len: 18; v_gene: TRBV7-8; CDR3nt: TGTGCCAGCAGCTTAGTAACCCTAGGGAGTAAAGGCACAGATACGCAGTATTTT; CDR3aa: CASSLVTLGSKGTDTQYF
j_gene: TRBJ1-1; abundance: .; d_gene: .; len: 15; v_gene: TRBV28; CDR3nt: TGTGCCAGCAGTTTAGACGGAGGCCGCGGCACTGAAGCTTTCTTT; CDR3aa: CASSLDGGRGTEAFF
j_gene: TRBJ1-1; abundance: .; d_gene: .; len: 14; v_gene: TRBV7-9; CDR3nt: TGTGCCAGCAGCTGGGGACAACTCAACACTGAAGCTTTCTTT; CDR3aa: CASSWGQLNTEAFF
j_gene: TRBJ1-2; abundance: .; d_gene: TRBD1; len: 13; v_gene: TRBV27; CDR3nt: TGTGCCAGCAGTTTGGCAGGGGGCTATGGCTACACCTTC; CDR3aa: CASSLAGGYGYTF
j_gene: TRBJ1-6; abundance: few; d_gene: .; len: 14; v_gene: TRBV30; CDR3nt: TGTGCCTGGAGTGCCCTGCGCCCGAATTCACCCCTCCACTTT; CDR3aa: CAWSALRPNSPLHF
j_gene: TRBJ2-3; abundance: .; d_gene: TRBD2; len: 16; v_gene: TRBV7-6; CDR3nt: TGTGCCAGCAGCTCATTACTAGCGGCTAGCACAGATACGCAGTATTTT; CDR3aa: CASSSLLAASTDTQYF
j_gene: TRBJ1-2; abundance: .; d_gene: TRBD1; len: 15; v_gene: TRBV29-1; CDR3nt: TGCAGCGTAACCCCGTCAGGGGGCCCGAACTATGGCTACACCTTC; CDR3aa: CSVTPSGGPNYGYTF
j_gene: TRBJ2-3; abundance: .; d_gene: TRBD1; len: 16; v_gene: TRBV4-3; CDR3nt: TGCGCCAGCAGCCAAGATAAAGGACAGGGTTCTGATACGCAGTATTTT; CDR3aa: CASSQDKGQGSDTQYF